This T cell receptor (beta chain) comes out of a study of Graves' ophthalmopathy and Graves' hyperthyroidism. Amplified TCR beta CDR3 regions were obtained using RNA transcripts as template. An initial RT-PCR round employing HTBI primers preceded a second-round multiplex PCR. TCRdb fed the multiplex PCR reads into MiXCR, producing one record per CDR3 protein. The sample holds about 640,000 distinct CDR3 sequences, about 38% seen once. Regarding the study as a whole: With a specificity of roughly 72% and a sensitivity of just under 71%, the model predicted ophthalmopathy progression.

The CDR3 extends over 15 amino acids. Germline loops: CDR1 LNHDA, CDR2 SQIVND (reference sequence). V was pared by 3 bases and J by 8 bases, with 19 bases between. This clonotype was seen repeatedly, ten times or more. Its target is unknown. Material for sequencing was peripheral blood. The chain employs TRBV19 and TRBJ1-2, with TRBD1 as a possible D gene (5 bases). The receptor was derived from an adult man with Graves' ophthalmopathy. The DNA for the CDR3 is TGTGCCAGTAGTATGGCCGGGACCCGGCGCGGGGGCTACACCTTC. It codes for CASSMAGTRRGGYTF.